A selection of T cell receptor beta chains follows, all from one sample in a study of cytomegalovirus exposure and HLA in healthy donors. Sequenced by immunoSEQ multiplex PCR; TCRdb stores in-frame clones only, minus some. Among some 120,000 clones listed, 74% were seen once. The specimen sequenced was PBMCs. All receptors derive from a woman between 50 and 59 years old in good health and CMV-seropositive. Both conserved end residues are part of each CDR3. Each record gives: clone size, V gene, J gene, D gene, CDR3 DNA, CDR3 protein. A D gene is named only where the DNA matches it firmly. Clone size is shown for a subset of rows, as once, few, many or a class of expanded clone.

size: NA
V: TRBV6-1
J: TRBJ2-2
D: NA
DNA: TGTGCCAGCGTGAGGGAGACGAACACCGGGGAGCTGTTTTTT
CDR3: CASVRETNTGELFF

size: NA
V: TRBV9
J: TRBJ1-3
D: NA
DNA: TGTGCCAGCAGCGTAGCCGGGATGGACACCATATATTTT
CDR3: CASSVAGMDTIYF

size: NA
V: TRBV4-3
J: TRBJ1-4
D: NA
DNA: TGCGCCAGCAGCAATAACAGGGTACGAGCTAATGAAAAACTGTTTTTT
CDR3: CASSNNRVRANEKLFF

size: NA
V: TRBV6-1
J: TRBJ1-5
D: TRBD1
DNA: TGTGCCAGCAGTGTCAGGGGGGATAGCTACCAGCCCCAGCATTTT
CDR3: CASSVRGDSYQPQHF

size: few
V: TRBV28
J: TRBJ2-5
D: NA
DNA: TGTGCCAGCGTTCGGAGCCACCAAGAGACCCAGTACTTC
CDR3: CASVRSHQETQYF

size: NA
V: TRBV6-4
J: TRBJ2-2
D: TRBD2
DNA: TGTGCCAGCAGTGACAATGGGGGGCGTAGGGGCGGGGGGTTTACCGGGGAGCTGTTTTTT
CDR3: CASSDNGGRRGGGFTGELFF

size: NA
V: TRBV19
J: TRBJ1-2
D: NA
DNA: TGTGCCAGTAGTATAGACCTCAGTGGGCCCTATGGCTACACCTTC
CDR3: CASSIDLSGPYGYTF

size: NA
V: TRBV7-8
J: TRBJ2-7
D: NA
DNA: TGTGCCAGCAGCTTAGAGGTAGGAAGACAGGCCTACGAGCAGTACTTC
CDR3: CASSLEVGRQAYEQYF

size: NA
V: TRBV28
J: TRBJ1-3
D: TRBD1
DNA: TGTGCCAGCAGGACGTCGACAGGGCTGAACACCATATATTTT
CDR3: CASRTSTGLNTIYF

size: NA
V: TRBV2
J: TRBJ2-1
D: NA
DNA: TGTGCCAGCAGTGCCCGCGCCTTACAGGATGAGCAGTTCTTC
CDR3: CASSARALQDEQFF

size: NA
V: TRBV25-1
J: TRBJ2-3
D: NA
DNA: TGTGCCAGCAGTGCACAGGGCGCCGCAGATACGCAGTATTTT
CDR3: CASSAQGAADTQYF

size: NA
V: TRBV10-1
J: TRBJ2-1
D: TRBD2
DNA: TGCGCCAGCAGTGGGGCCCGGGACTATAGTGAGCAGTTCTTC
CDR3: CASSGARDYSEQFF

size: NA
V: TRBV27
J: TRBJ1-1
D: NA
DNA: TGTGCCAGCAGTTACCAGGGTAGCGGCACTGAAGCTTTCTTT
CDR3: CASSYQGSGTEAFF

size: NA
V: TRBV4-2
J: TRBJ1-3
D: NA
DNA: TGTGCCAGCAGCCAAGTCGTCGGCTCTGGAAACACCATATATTTT
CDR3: CASSQVVGSGNTIYF

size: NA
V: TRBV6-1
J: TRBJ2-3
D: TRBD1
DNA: TGTGCCAGCAACGACAGGGGGCTATTAACAGATACGCAGTATTTT
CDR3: CASNDRGLLTDTQYF

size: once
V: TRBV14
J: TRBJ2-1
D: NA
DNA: TGTGCCAGCAGCTCGACTAGTTACCCCTCCTACAATGAGCAGTTCTTC
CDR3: CASSSTSYPSYNEQFF

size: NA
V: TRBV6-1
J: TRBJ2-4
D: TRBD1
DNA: TGTGCCAGCAGCGGACAGGGGACGGGCAAAAACATTCAGTACTTC
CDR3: CASSGQGTGKNIQYF

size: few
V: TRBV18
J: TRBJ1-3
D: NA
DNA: TGTGCCAGCTCAGCCGGGACATCGACTGGAAACACCATATATTTT
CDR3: CASSAGTSTGNTIYF